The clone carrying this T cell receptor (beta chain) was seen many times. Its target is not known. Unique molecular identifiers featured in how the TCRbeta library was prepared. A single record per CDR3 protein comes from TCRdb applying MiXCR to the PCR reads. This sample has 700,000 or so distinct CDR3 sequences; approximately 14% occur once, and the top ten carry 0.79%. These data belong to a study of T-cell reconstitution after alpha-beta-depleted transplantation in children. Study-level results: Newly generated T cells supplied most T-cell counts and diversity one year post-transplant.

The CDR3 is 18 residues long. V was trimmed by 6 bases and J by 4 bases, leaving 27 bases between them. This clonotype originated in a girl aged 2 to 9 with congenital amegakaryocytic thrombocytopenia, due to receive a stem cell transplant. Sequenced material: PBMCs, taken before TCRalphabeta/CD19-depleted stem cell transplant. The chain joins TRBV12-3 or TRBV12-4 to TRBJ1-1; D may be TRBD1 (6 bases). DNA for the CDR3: TGTGCCAGCAGATCCATCACCACCTCACCGGTCAGGGGCACTGAAGCTTTCTTT. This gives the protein CASRSITTSPVRGTEAFF.